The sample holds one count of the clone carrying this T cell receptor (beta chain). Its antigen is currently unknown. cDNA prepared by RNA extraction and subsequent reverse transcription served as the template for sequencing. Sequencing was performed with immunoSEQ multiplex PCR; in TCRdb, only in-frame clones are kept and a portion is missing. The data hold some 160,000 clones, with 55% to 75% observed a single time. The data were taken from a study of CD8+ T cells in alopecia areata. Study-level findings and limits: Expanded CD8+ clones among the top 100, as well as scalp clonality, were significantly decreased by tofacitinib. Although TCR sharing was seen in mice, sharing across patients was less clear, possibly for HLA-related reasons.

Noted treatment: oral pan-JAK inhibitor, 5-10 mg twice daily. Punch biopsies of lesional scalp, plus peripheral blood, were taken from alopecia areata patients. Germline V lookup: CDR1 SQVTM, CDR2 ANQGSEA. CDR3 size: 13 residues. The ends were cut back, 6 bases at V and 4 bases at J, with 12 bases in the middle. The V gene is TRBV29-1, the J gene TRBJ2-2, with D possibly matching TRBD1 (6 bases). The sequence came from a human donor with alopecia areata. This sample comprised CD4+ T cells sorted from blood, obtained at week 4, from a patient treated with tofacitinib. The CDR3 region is CSVSPGVTGELFF. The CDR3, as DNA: TGCAGCGTGTCCCCAGGGGTCACCGGGGAGCTGTTTTTT.